The TCR beta chain described here comes from a study of cytomegalovirus exposure and HLA in healthy donors. As for the study in general: Assignment to the Caucasian-associated ancestry cluster applied to over 70% of the approximately 420 genotyped donors.

A remark on this clone: The antigen remains unidentified.

The CDR3 sequence is 16 residues long. Trimming pared 4 bases from V and 1 base from J, leaving 16 bases between. Germline V lookup: CDR1 MNHNS, CDR2 SASEGT. Use of 60 Vbeta and 13 Jbeta primers characterized the PCR. The method was immunoSEQ multiplex PCR; TCRdb's version includes in-frame clones alone and lacks a portion of them. The sample has about 160,000 clones; around 84% are singletons. Study observations and caveats: In a later analysis, TCR beta V- and J-gene trimming was associated with a missense DCLRE1C variant.

J is TRBJ1-1 and V is TRBV6-1; possible D gene TRBD1, 6 bases. The receptor was derived from a woman between 35 and 50 years old in good health and CMV-seronegative. The specimen was PBMCs. The chain's CDR3 is CASSAPSGHTNTEAFF. The CDR3 nucleotides read TGTGCCAGCAGTGCTCCATCGGGACATACGAACACTGAAGCTTTCTTT.